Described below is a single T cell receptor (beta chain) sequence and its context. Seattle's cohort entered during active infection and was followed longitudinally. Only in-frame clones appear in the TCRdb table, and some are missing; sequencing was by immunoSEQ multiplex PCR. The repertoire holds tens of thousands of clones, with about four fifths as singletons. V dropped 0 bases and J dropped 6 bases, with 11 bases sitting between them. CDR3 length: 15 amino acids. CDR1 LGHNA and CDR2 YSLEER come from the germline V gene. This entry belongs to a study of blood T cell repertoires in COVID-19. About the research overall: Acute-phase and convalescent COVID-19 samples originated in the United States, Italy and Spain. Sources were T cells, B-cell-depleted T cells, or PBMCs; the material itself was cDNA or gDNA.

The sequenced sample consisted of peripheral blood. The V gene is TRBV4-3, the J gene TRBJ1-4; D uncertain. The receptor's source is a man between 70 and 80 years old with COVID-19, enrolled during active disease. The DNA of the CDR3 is TGCGCCAGCAGCCAAGATAGAGTCTTTGATGAAAAACTGTTTTTT. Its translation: CASSQDRVFDEKLFF.